Listed here is a single T cell receptor (beta chain). No cognate antigen has been identified for it. Qualities for individual bases were not recorded, and no much larger clone is one base off. After removal of 5 bases from V and 0 bases from J, the junction retains 1 base not matched to a gene. Counted from cysteine to phenylalanine, this CDR3 has 15 amino acids. The kept DNA is CDR3 alone, 45 bases in frame from the first base. From the germline V gene (reference sequence), CDR1 is MNHEY and CDR2 is SMNVEV. Naive and memory CD4+ T cells were separated from cryopreserved PBMCs by first enriching for CD4 and then performing EasySep naive CD4+ T cell enrichment. Ficoll-Paque PLUS gradient centrifugation was used to isolate PBMCs from leukapheresis product or whole blood. PBMCs were either cryopreserved at -140 degrees C or used fresh in the expansion assay. The QIAamp Micro DNA Kit was used to extract genomic DNA from the CD4+ T cells.

Deep-resolution immunoSEQ TCR-beta sequencing was performed on DNA from uncultured naive and memory CD4+ T cells. Under the source paper's analysis protocol: During preprocessing, nonproductive sequences were removed, as were CDR3s that did not start with C, did not end with F or W, or were shorter than 7 amino acids. Cultured and uncultured naive and memory CD4+ repertoires were searched for previously identified spike- and CEF-reactive CDR3s. After three terminal residues were trimmed from each end, CDR3 homology was quantified as pairwise Levenshtein distance using the stringdist R package. In TCRdb, the immuneACCESS table is reduced to in-frame sequences with V and J assigned. These tables do not hold every clone; where another copy was compared, an unresolved V gene accounts for under half, and the others remain unexplained. The V and J calls and clone size were taken over from that table, and D and trimming were inferred from the DNA. The sample table shows 35,000 to 40,000 clones, and around 89% are seen once. Less than 10% of the sample rests with the top ten.

These data are taken from a study of CD4 T cells in relation to SARS-CoV-2 and coronaviruses (dated by TCRdb to the early 2020s). Study-wide context: Across all 12 patients in the convalescent cohort, the median age was about 35 years, with a range of roughly 20 to 75 years. The Adaptive Biotechnologies TCR-sequencing kit was used to sequence samples from a few pre-COVID donors and the naive versus memory experiments, whereas other data were Illumina-based. At the level of individual TCR clonotypes, the study measured memory CD4+ T cell crossreactivity between SARS-CoV-2 spike protein and common cold coronavirus spike proteins. A different TCR-beta assay, based on Illumina, was used to sequence expansion assays from other donors in the study. HLA restriction was mapped for shared crossreactive spike epitopes using patient-derived lymphoblastoid cell lines. The roughly twelve convalescent patients included 8 males and 4 females; two subjects were Hispanic.

The research as a whole found: Sequencing of naive versus memory cells indicated that the assay detects memory recall responses, not primary responses primed during culture. Memory CD4+ clonotypes crossrecognizing SARS-CoV-2 and at least one common cold coronavirus spike were found in 50% to 80% of donors. Small numbers of patients and of tested TCRs limited the study. Crossreactivity analysis centred on spike protein, so crossreactivity against other viral proteins was not assessed. Significantly weaker SARS-CoV-2-driven expansion was shown by crossreactive clones than by monoreactive clones, consistent with antigenic imprinting. Pre-pandemic and post-infection samples were not both contributed by any donor, so tracing of the source of pre-existing responses was limited.

The sequence is built from TRBV27 and TRBJ1-6; the junction holds 7 bases that match TRBD1. Sequencing was carried out using memory CD4+ T cells from PBMCs. The sample's cell subset or site label, decoded: memory (non-naive) CD4+ T cells. The receptor was isolated from an adult with COVID-19. The DNA is TGTGCCAGCAGTGGGGACAGCTCCTATAATTCACCCCTCCACTTT. Its protein is CASSGDSSYNSPLHF.